These 8 T cell receptor beta chains were all obtained from the same sample, sequenced in a study of T cell responses to AZD1222 COVID-19 vaccine. Sequencing was performed with immunoSEQ multiplex PCR; in TCRdb, only in-frame clones are kept and a portion is missing. The sample lists approximately 70,000 clones; more than 70% were seen once. Material: peripheral blood, obtained 28 days after the second dose of the MenACWY control vaccine. The receptors derive from an adult who received the MenACWY meningococcal vaccine as a control.

The genes are TRBV5-6 and TRBJ1-2; unclear D gene. Trimming cost V 0 bases and J 8 bases, with 14 bases left between them. The CDR3 contains 14 residues. Germline CDR1 reads SGHDT; CDR2 reads YYEEEE. In nucleotides, the CDR3 is TGTGCCAGCAGCTTGGATATGGGATCTGGAGGCTACACCTTC. Translating it yields CASSLDMGSGGYTF.

V is TRBV4-3 and J is TRBJ2-4, with D uncertain. Trimming removed 0 bases at V and 11 bases at J, with 14 bases between. This CDR3 has 14 amino acids. Germline V gene sequence: CDR1 LGHNA, CDR2 YSLEER. The DNA of the CDR3 is TGCGCCAGCAGCCAAGATCGGGTTTCCGGGTTTCAGTACTTC. Its translation is CASSQDRVSGFQYF.

V usage is TRBV7-2 and J usage is TRBJ1-5; D is possibly TRBD1 (6 bases). The germline gives CDR1 SGHTA, CDR2 FQGNSA. Trimming left V 7 bases short and J 3 bases short, with 13 bases between. CDR3 length equals 14 residues. The CDR3 DNA reads TGTGCCAGCACCGTCGACAGGAACAATCAGCCCCAGCATTTT. Translated: CASTVDRNNQPQHF.

This clone was seen just once. V and J are TRBV19 and TRBJ1-6; 7 nucleotides agree with TRBD1. This CDR3 has 14 amino acids. V shed 5 bases, J shed 9 bases, and the junction held 7 bases outside the gene matches. Germline V gives CDR1 LNHDA, CDR2 SQIVND (reference sequence). The CDR3 protein is CASSGQATGSPLHF. CDR3 bases: TGTGCCAGTAGTGGACAGGCGACTGGTTCACCCCTCCACTTT.

This clone was seen just once. The chain links TRBV7-8 to TRBJ2-7, with 9 nucleotides matching TRBD2. This CDR3 contains 14 residues. CDR1 is SGHVS and CDR2 is FQNEAQ in the germline V gene. After removal of 4 bases from V and 3 bases from J, the junction contained 4 bases not matched to a gene. CDR3 coding DNA: TGTGCCAGCAGCTCGACTAGCGGATTCTACGAGCAGTACTTC. Protein product: CASSSTSGFYEQYF. Combining the CDR3 with reference TRBV7-8 and TRBJ2-7 gives the whole variable domain GAGVSQSPRYKVAKRGQDVALRCDPISGHVSLFWYQQALGQGPEFLTYFQNEAQLDKSGLPSDRFFAERPEGSVSTLKIQRTQQEDSAVYLCASSSTSGFYEQYFGPGTRLTVT.

This clone has just one count. This chain connects TRBV11-2 to TRBJ2-5, with TRBD1 matching 7 bases. Germline values: CDR1 SGHAT, CDR2 FQNNGV. The CDR3 is 15 residues long. J was trimmed by 3 bases and V by 1 base; bases with no gene match: 5. The DNA for the CDR3 is TGTGCCAGCAGCTTAGGGGGGACAGCCAAAGAGACCCAGTACTTC. Translating gives CASSLGGTAKETQYF.

The CDR3 bases are TGTGCCAGCTCTCTAACCAGTCACAGGGCAGGAGGCACTGAAGCTTTCTTT. It yields the protein CASSLTSHRAGGTEAFF. The J gene is TRBJ1-1, the V gene TRBV18; a possible D gene is TRBD1 (6 bases). The V gene lost 6 bases and the J gene lost 4 bases, with 24 bases spanning the gap. CDR1 KGHSH and CDR2 LQKENI come from the germline V gene. This CDR3 has 17 residues. Full variable domain (missing parts from reference TRBV18 and TRBJ1-1): NAGVMQNPRHLVRRRGQEARLRCSPMKGHSHVYWYRQLPEEGLKFMVYLQKENIIDESGMPKERFSAEFPKEGPSILRIQQVVRGDSAAYFCASSLTSHRAGGTEAFFGQGTRLTVV.

J is TRBJ2-7 and V is TRBV27; TRBD1 matches at 8 bases. This CDR3 has 15 amino acids. The germline V gene has CDR1 MNHEY and CDR2 SMNVEV (reference sequence). V lost 6 bases and J lost 5; bases outside the gene matches: 12. CDR3 in amino acids: CASSGRAGGLHEQYF. The DNA for the CDR3 is TGTGCCAGCAGCGGCAGGGCAGGGGGCTTGCACGAGCAGTACTTC.